This T cell receptor beta chain originates from a study of shared clonotypes between healthy human individuals. Sequenced by immunoSEQ multiplex PCR; TCRdb stores in-frame clones only, minus some. The sample holds approximately 2.5 million clones, approximately 94% seen once. V was cut by 2 bases and J by 10 bases, with 11 bases left in between. CDR3 length equals 12 residues. Looked up from germline, CDR1 is SNHLY and CDR2 is FYNNEI. Sequenced sample: naive CD4+ T cells sorted from blood. Subset defined: CD45RA+ positively selected. The clonotype originates from a young man in good health. The chain couples TRBV2 to TRBJ1-1; no firm D call. This chain's CDR3 is CASSEQGPGAFF. The CDR3 nucleotides are TGTGCCAGCAGTGAACAAGGGCCTGGAGCTTTCTTT.